What follows is one TCR beta chain and its context. No antigen is known for it. The sample originates from a study of cytomegalovirus exposure and HLA in healthy donors. Study-wide points: Researchers reported in a later analysis that a missense DCLRE1C variant was tied to TCR beta V- and J-gene trimming.

Use of 60 Vbeta and 13 Jbeta primers characterized the PCR. This table comes from immunoSEQ multiplex PCR, and its TCRdb copy is limited to in-frame clones, with some not included. This sample carries around 44,000 clones, with 5.5% to 6.5% going to the ten biggest clones. Specimen: PBMCs. This TCR was recovered from a male donor in good health and CMV-seropositive.

CDR3 sequence (DNA): TGTGCCAGCAGCCAAGAGGGAGTCAATCAGCCCCAGCATTTT. The encoded protein is CASSQEGVNQPQHF. The chain links TRBV14 to TRBJ1-5; D remains unclear. The ends were cut back, 0 bases at V and 3 bases at J, with 6 bases in the middle. Germline assignment: CDR1 SGHDN and CDR2 FVKESK. This CDR3 region has 14 residues.